A single sample is the source of the 5 T cell receptor beta chains below, sequenced in a study of CD8 T cells in Susac syndrome. Random hexamers were used to reverse transcribe roughly 0.45 to 1 ug of RNA. TCRdb re-analysed the immunoSEQ multiplex PCR reads in MiXCR, keeping a single row per CDR3 protein. The sample consists of approximately 150,000 distinct CDR3 sequences, approximately 95% of them appearing once. Sequenced material: CD4+ T cells from PBMCs. The receptors here all came from a human donor in good health.

This clonotype has a single count. The J gene is TRBJ2-5, the V gene TRBV7-9; no clear D gene. With 6 bases removed from V and 4 bases from J, the gap between germline ends came to 9 bases. Per germline, CDR1 SEHNR and CDR2 FQNEAQ (reference sequence). The CDR3 spans 12 residues. CDR3 loop: CASRSLGETQYF. The CDR3 DNA is TGTGCCAGCAGGTCCCTGGGAGAGACCCAGTACTTC.

This clonotype was counted a single time. This sequence joins TRBV27 and TRBJ1-2; 8 bases are a match to TRBD1. Germline V gene lookup returns CDR1 MNHEY and CDR2 SMNVEV (reference sequence). V shed 5 bases and J 5 bases; nucleotides not matched to a gene: 7. The CDR3 contains 14 residues. The DNA of the CDR3 is TGTGCCAGCAGTCCCCGGACAGGGAGATATGGCTACACCTTC. Translating gives CASSPRTGRYGYTF.

This chain uses TRBV6-4 with TRBJ2-6; 7 nucleotides line up with TRBD2. Germline CDR1 and CDR2: MRHNA and SNTAGT. The CDR3 sequence is 14 residues long. The ends lost 10 bases at V and 2 bases at J; junction bases unmatched: 5. CDR3 sequence: CATSAGPGANVLTF. The CDR3 DNA reads as TGTGCCACGTCAGCGGGGCCTGGGGCCAACGTCCTGACTTTC.

The V and J genes are TRBV3-1 and TRBJ2-5; D is unclear. The CDR3 totals 14 residues. Trimming shortened V by 1 base and J by 7 bases, and 13 bases separated the two germline ends. CDR1 and CDR2 from the germline V gene are LGHDT and YNNKEL (reference sequence). Here the CDR3 DNA reads TGTGCCAGCAGCCAAGGAGATGGGCTGGGGACCCAGTACTTC. Residues: CASSQGDGLGTQYF.

The chain joins TRBV18 to TRBJ1-3; D uncertain. The CDR3 covers 14 residues. Deletions cut 6 bases from V and 0 bases from J, with 9 bases between. Germline CDR1 and CDR2: KGHSH and LQKENI. CDR3 nucleotide sequence: TGTGCCAGCTCGGAGGCCTTCTCTGGAAACACCATATATTTT. Translating gives CASSEAFSGNTIYF.